This T cell receptor (beta chain) was captured by sequencing in a study of early T cells in non-severe SARS-CoV-2 infection. Individual cDNA molecules received unique molecular identifiers. TCRdb itself ran the 5' RACE reads through MiXCR, one entry per CDR3 protein. This table holds 70,000 to 75,000 distinct CDR3 sequences, roughly an eighth found once. Overall study results and limits: CD4 and private specificities were missed by VDJdb matching, which favored anti-spike CD8 responses.

Concerning this clonotype: Its target is unknown.

The CDR3 covers 17 residues. In germline, CDR1 is DFQATT, CDR2 SNEGSKA (reference sequence). The V end lost 0 bases, the J end lost 0 bases, and 16 bases lay between the germline ends. Sequenced: whole blood. The sequence came from an adult who was a healthcare worker with PCR-confirmed SARS-CoV-2 infection or an uninfected control (not recorded which). The chain couples TRBV20-1 to TRBJ2-3, with D possibly called TRBD1 or TRBD2 (5 bases each). CDR3 DNA sequence: TGCAGTGCTAGAGATAAGTGGTGGGGGACCAGCACAGATACGCAGTATTTT. It encodes CSARDKWWGTSTDTQYF.